Presented here are 4 T cell receptor beta chains from one specimen sequenced in a study of T cell changes during pregnancy in multiple sclerosis. The repertoire was sequenced with immunoSEQ multiplex PCR; TCRdb's copy has only in-frame clones and lacks some. There are about 41,000 clones in the sample; over 75% occur only once, and more than 4.5% lies in the top ten. The sample consisted of peripheral blood, taken in the first trimester of pregnancy. These receptors were collected from a female donor in good health, enrolled as a control in a pregnancy study.

This chain connects TRBV29-1 to TRBJ2-1, with 8 bases matching TRBD1. With 3 bases clipped from V and 7 bases from J, the junction kept 5 bases outside the gene matches. CDR3 length: 13 amino acids. Per the germline V gene, CDR1 is SQVTM and CDR2 is ANQGSEA. Written as DNA, the CDR3 is TGCAGCGTTGAGGGACAGGAACCGAATGAGCAGTTCTTC. Amino acids: CSVEGQEPNEQFF.

A single count supports this clone. The V and J genes are TRBV6-6 and TRBJ2-4; 9 bases agree with TRBD1. V dropped 6 bases and J dropped 6; count of bases not matched to a gene: 9. CDR1 is MNHNY, CDR2 SVGAGI, per germline (reference sequence). The CDR3 sequence is 15 residues long. The CDR3 is CASSELGQGGNIQYF. CDR3 nucleotide sequence: TGTGCCAGCAGCGAACTGGGACAGGGCGGAAACATTCAGTACTTC.

The chain is built from TRBV5-6 and TRBJ1-5; TRBD1 aligns across 7 bases. V was pared by 2 bases and J by 7 bases, with 9 bases of the junction left unmatched. This CDR3 spans 15 amino acids. Germline values: CDR1 SGHDT, CDR2 YYEEEE. The CDR3 region is CASSFRQGLMQPQHF. The CDR3, as DNA: TGTGCCAGCAGCTTTAGACAGGGCCTAATGCAGCCCCAGCATTTT.

V usage is TRBV6-1 and J usage is TRBJ1-2; unclear D gene. This CDR3 region has 16 residues. Per germline, CDR1 MNHNS and CDR2 SASEGT. V was cut by 0 bases and J by 3 bases, with 14 bases left in between. CDR3 loop: CASSEAANPVHYGYTF. CDR3 DNA sequence: TGTGCCAGCAGTGAAGCAGCCAACCCGGTCCACTATGGCTACACCTTC.